Each of the 28 T cell receptor beta chains below was sequenced from the same sample in a study of blood T cell repertoires in COVID-19. Generated by immunoSEQ multiplex PCR, the TCRdb table keeps only in-frame clones and is missing some. The sample consists of more than 95,000 clones, around 81% of them appearing once. The material sequenced was peripheral blood. The source is a man aged 80 or over with acute or convalescent COVID-19.

The V gene is TRBV4-2, the J gene TRBJ2-1; a possible D gene is TRBD2 (6 bases). Per germline, CDR1 LGHNA and CDR2 YNFKEQ. The CDR3 runs 17 residues. With 0 bases removed from V and 6 bases from J, the gap between germline ends came to 18 bases. The CDR3 region has the DNA TGTGCCAGCAGCCAAGATCCCGGGACTCAATTCCGCAATGAGCAGTTCTTC. Encoded protein: CASSQDPGTQFRNEQFF.

The chain uses TRBV5-1 and TRBJ1-3; D might be TRBD1 (6 bases). CDR3 length: 17 residues. V lost 3 bases, J lost 1 base, and 17 bases lay in between. The germline gives CDR1 SGHRS, CDR2 YFSETQ. CDR3 in amino acids: CASSSQGPPLSGNTIYF. The CDR3 nucleotides read TGCGCCAGCAGCTCACAGGGACCCCCTCTTTCTGGAAACACCATATATTTT.

This chain links TRBV28 with TRBJ1-5; 9 bases map to TRBD1. The CDR3 spans 16 residues. Germline CDR1 is MDHEN and CDR2 is SYDVKM. Trimming removed 4 bases from V and 11 bases from J; junction bases left unmatched: 15. CDR3 DNA sequence: TGTGCCAGCAGTTCCCCCGGGACAGGGTTAAAGGGGGCCCAGCATTTT. Amino acid sequence: CASSSPGTGLKGAQHF.

This chain links TRBV7-3 with TRBJ2-5; D gene unclear. The CDR3 has 14 amino acids. The V end was cut by 5 bases, the J end by 3 bases, with 13 bases between. Germline CDR1 is SGHTA and CDR2 is FQGTGA. The CDR3 DNA reads TGTGCCAGCAGCCCCGCCCACAGAGAAGAGACCCAGTACTTC. Translation: CASSPAHREETQYF.

Here the CDR3 reads CASSPPQGKTEAFF. The CDR3 bases are TGTGCCAGCAGTCCCCCACAGGGTAAAACTGAAGCTTTCTTT. The chain uses TRBV6-6 and TRBJ1-1; maybe TRBD1 (6 bases). The CDR3 length is 14 residues. Germline assignment: CDR1 MNHNY and CDR2 SVGAGI (reference sequence). The V gene lost 5 bases and the J gene lost 5 bases, with 15 bases spanning the gap.

V is TRBV5-1 and J is TRBJ2-1; 14 bases are shared with TRBD2. This CDR3 comprises 15 residues. CDR1 SGHRS and CDR2 YFSETQ come from the germline V gene. The ends lost 2 bases at V and 8 bases at J; junction bases unmatched: 3. CDR3 nucleotides: TGCGCCAGCAGCTTACGACTAGCGGGAGGGTATGAGCAGTTCTTC. Its protein is CASSLRLAGGYEQFF.

The chain carries TRBV28 and TRBJ1-2, with 9 bases fitting TRBD1. The V gene end was trimmed by 3 bases and the J gene end by 1 base; junction bases not matched to a gene: 3. The germline gives CDR1 MDHEN, CDR2 SYDVKM. This CDR3 is 15 amino acids long. The CDR3 loop reads CASSLWGQGNYGYTF. DNA for the CDR3: TGTGCCAGCAGTTTGTGGGGACAGGGTAACTATGGCTACACCTTC.

This chain connects TRBV10-3 to TRBJ2-7; 8 nucleotides agree with TRBD1. V trimming: 3 bases; J trimming: 6 bases; junction bases outside the gene matches: 10. The CDR3 length is 15 residues. The germline V gene encodes CDR1 ENHRY and CDR2 SYGVKD. The CDR3 is CAISEGLGDRFEQYF. The CDR3 DNA sequence: TGTGCCATCAGTGAAGGATTGGGGGACAGGTTCGAGCAGTACTTC.

The V call is TRBV19, the J call TRBJ1-2; D might be TRBD1 (6 bases). Trimming took 4 bases from V and 2 from J, leaving 11 bases between them. Germline CDR1 and CDR2: LNHDA and SQIVND (reference sequence). The CDR3 length is 14 residues. The DNA of the CDR3 is TGTGCCAGTAGTAGGGACACCTTCAACTATGGCTACACCTTC. It yields the protein CASSRDTFNYGYTF.

The rearrangement uses TRBV25-1 and TRBJ2-2, with D possibly matching TRBD1 (6 bases). V was shortened by 6 bases and J by 4 bases, with 15 bases between the two germline ends. The CDR3 runs 15 residues. The germline gives CDR1 MGHDK, CDR2 SYGVNS. In DNA, the CDR3 is TGTGCCAGCAGAACACAGGGAAGGGGCACCGGGGAGCTGTTTTTT. Its translation is CASRTQGRGTGELFF.

The CDR3 is CASSAQVGTFYEQYF. The CDR3 bases are TGTGCCAGCAGCGCACAGGTTGGGACTTTCTACGAGCAGTACTTC. V is TRBV3-1 (or the pseudogene TRBV3-2) and J is TRBJ2-7, with D perhaps TRBD2 (6 bases). The germline gives CDR1 LGHDT, CDR2 YNNKEL (reference sequence). Trimming left V 5 bases short and J 3 bases short, with 17 bases between. The CDR3 loop spans 15 amino acids.

The J gene is TRBJ1-4, the V gene TRBV2, with 9 bases identical to TRBD1. This CDR3 region has 15 residues. The ends lost 6 bases at V and 5 bases at J; junction bases unmatched: 7. Germline-derived CDR1 and CDR2 are SNHLY and FYNNEI. CDR3 region: CASRLTGTGNEKLFF. In DNA, the CDR3 is TGTGCCAGCAGGTTAACCGGGACAGGGAATGAAAAACTGTTTTTT.

This clone has a single count. This chain joins TRBV5-6 and TRBJ1-2; possibly TRBD1 for D (5 bases). V was clipped by 5 bases and J by 6 bases, with 11 bases between them. Per germline, CDR1 SGHDT and CDR2 YYEEEE. The CDR3 extends over 12 amino acids. Written as DNA, the CDR3 is TGTGCCAGCAGTATCAGGGATCATGGCTACACCTTC. Translated: CASSIRDHGYTF. Combining the CDR3 with reference TRBV5-6 and TRBJ1-2 gives the whole variable domain DAGVTQSPTHLIKTRGQQVTLRCSPKSGHDTVSWYQQALGQGPQFIFQYYEEEERQRGNFPDRFSGHQFPNYSSELNVNALLLGDSALYLCASSIRDHGYTFGSGTRLTVV.

V is TRBV5-6 and J is TRBJ1-1, with D maybe TRBD1 (6 bases). Trimming took off 3 bases at V and 0 bases at J, with 12 bases between the two ends. The CDR3 covers 15 residues. CDR1 and CDR2 (germline): SGHDT, YYEEEE. The CDR3 here is CASSWRTAMNTEAFF. CDR3 DNA sequence: TGTGCCAGCAGCTGGAGGACAGCGATGAACACTGAAGCTTTCTTT. The full variable domain, its missing parts supplied by reference TRBV5-6 and TRBJ1-1, is DAGVTQSPTHLIKTRGQQVTLRCSPKSGHDTVSWYQQALGQGPQFIFQYYEEEERQRGNFPDRFSGHQFPNYSSELNVNALLLGDSALYLCASSWRTAMNTEAFFGQGTRLTVV.

J is TRBJ1-1 and V is TRBV25-1, with TRBD1 as a possible D gene (6 bases). The germline V and J ends were trimmed by 6 bases and 1 base, with 9 bases remaining between them. The CDR3 is 13 residues long. CDR1 is MGHDK and CDR2 is SYGVNS in the germline V gene. CDR3 region: CASRGQTNTEAFF. Here the CDR3 DNA reads TGTGCCAGCAGAGGACAGACGAACACTGAAGCTTTCTTT.

The CDR3 loop is CASSPGQILNTEAFF. The CDR3 DNA reads TGTGCCAGCTCACCCGGACAGATTCTGAACACTGAAGCTTTCTTT. The rearrangement uses TRBV18 and TRBJ1-1; D is perhaps TRBD1 (6 bases). The CDR3 has 15 amino acids. Germline V lookup: CDR1 KGHSH, CDR2 LQKENI. The V end was cut by 3 bases, the J end by 0 bases, with 11 bases between.

The chain uses TRBV19 and TRBJ2-7; 7 bases line up with TRBD1. V gave up 5 bases and J gave up 0 bases; unmatched junction bases: 4. Germline CDR1 is LNHDA and CDR2 is SQIVND (reference sequence). The CDR3 length is 14 residues. CDR3 amino acids: CASSDRTGSYEQYF. The CDR3, as DNA: TGTGCCAGTAGTGACCGGACAGGCTCCTACGAGCAGTACTTC. Full variable domain (missing parts from reference TRBV19 and TRBJ2-7): DGGITQSPKYLFRKEGQNVTLSCEQNLNHDAMYWYRQDPGQGLRLIYYSQIVNDFQKGDIAEGYSVSREKKESFPLTVTSAQKNPTAFYLCASSDRTGSYEQYFGPGTRLTVT.

DNA for the CDR3: TGCGCCAGCAGCATGGGACAGCACACCGGGGAGCTGTTTTTT. Its protein product is CASSMGQHTGELFF. The chain is built from TRBV5-1 and TRBJ2-2; the match to TRBD1 covers 7 bases. J gave up 3 bases and V 4 bases, and 3 bases lay outside the gene matches. The V gene's germline CDR1 is SGHRS and CDR2 YFSETQ. CDR3 length: 14 residues.

The J gene is TRBJ2-7, the V gene TRBV6-1, with 8 bases fitting TRBD2. The CDR3 has 14 residues. Germline V gene lookup returns CDR1 MNHNS and CDR2 SASEGT. After removal of 3 bases from V and 1 base from J, the junction contained 2 bases not matched to a gene. CDR3 sequence: CASSEGLVSYEQYF. CDR3 DNA sequence: TGTGCCAGCAGTGAGGGACTAGTATCCTACGAGCAGTACTTC.

The sample holds a few counts of this clone. The rearrangement uses TRBV28 and TRBJ1-5, with D possibly being TRBD1 (5 bases). Germline CDR1 is MDHEN and CDR2 is SYDVKM. With 3 bases removed from V and 3 bases from J, the gap between germline ends came to 15 bases. The CDR3 spans 16 residues. DNA of the CDR3: TGTGCCAGCAGTTTGGGGCAGGGTTTATTCAATCAGCCCCAGCATTTT. Residues: CASSLGQGLFNQPQHF.

The chain couples TRBV7-2 to TRBJ2-7; TRBD1 matches at 7 bases. After removal of 4 bases from V and 4 bases from J, the junction contained 10 bases not matched to a gene. This CDR3 is 15 amino acids long. The germline V gene encodes CDR1 SGHTA and CDR2 FQGNSA. The CDR3 is CASSSRRQGFYEQYF. CDR3 in DNA: TGTGCCAGCAGCTCCCGACGACAGGGCTTTTACGAGCAGTACTTC.

The chain joins TRBV5-1 to TRBJ2-1, with TRBD2 matching 10 bases. The V gene's germline CDR1 is SGHRS and CDR2 YFSETQ. This CDR3 is built from 17 residues. Trimming cost V 2 bases and J 0 bases; bases outside gene matches: 5. CDR3 sequence: CASSFSQREGSYNEQFF. In DNA, the CDR3 is TGCGCCAGCAGCTTCTCTCAGCGGGAGGGCTCCTACAATGAGCAGTTCTTC.

The rearrangement joins TRBV28 to TRBJ1-1, with TRBD1 as a possible D gene (6 bases). Germline CDR1 is MDHEN and CDR2 is SYDVKM. V dropped 1 base and J dropped 0 bases, with 9 bases sitting between them. The CDR3 contains 15 residues. The CDR3 protein is CASSLLGQVNTEAFF. In nucleotides, the CDR3 is TGTGCCAGCAGTTTATTGGGACAAGTGAACACTGAAGCTTTCTTT.

This chain uses TRBV5-1 with TRBJ1-2; TRBD1 is a possible D gene (6 bases). V was trimmed by 0 bases and J by 4 bases, leaving 7 bases between them. This CDR3 is 13 amino acids long. Germline assignment: CDR1 SGHRS and CDR2 YFSETQ. The CDR3 sequence is CASSLGGPYGYTF. As DNA, the CDR3 is TGCGCCAGCAGCTTGGGGGGGCCCTATGGCTACACCTTC.

The chain carries TRBV7-2 and TRBJ1-2; 7 bases fit TRBD1. V trimming: 5 bases; J trimming: 6 bases; junction bases outside the gene matches: 6. In germline, CDR1 is SGHTA, CDR2 FQGNSA. This CDR3 contains 13 residues. CDR3: CASSDRQGNGYTF. Here the CDR3 DNA reads TGTGCCAGCAGCGACCGACAGGGAAATGGCTACACCTTC.

This clone was detected only a few times. As DNA, the CDR3 is TGTGCCAGCAGCCAATCCAGGAACACTGAAGCTTTCTTT. This encodes CASSQSRNTEAFF. The genes are TRBV3-1 (or the pseudogene TRBV3-2) and TRBJ1-1, with no clear D. The CDR3 consists of 13 residues. The V gene lost 2 bases and the J gene lost 1 base, with 5 bases spanning the gap. Germline loops: CDR1 LGHDT, CDR2 YNNKEL (reference sequence).

This chain uses TRBV10-3 with TRBJ2-5, with TRBD2 matching 9 bases. Germline values: CDR1 ENHRY, CDR2 SYGVKD. The CDR3 sequence is 17 residues long. Germline trimming cut 5 bases from V and 4 bases from J; bases unmatched to any gene: 14. The DNA of the CDR3 is TGTGCCATCAGTCACGGGGGTTTAGCGGGAGTAGGAGAGACCCAGTACTTC. Residues: CAISHGGLAGVGETQYF.

The rearrangement joins TRBV30 to TRBJ1-2; TRBD1 matches 8 bases. V dropped 2 bases and J dropped 4; count of bases not matched to a gene: 6. Per the germline V gene, CDR1 is GTSNPN and CDR2 is SVGIG (reference sequence). There are 14 residues in the CDR3. The CDR3 protein is CAWSFRGRLYGYTF. In DNA, the CDR3 is TGTGCCTGGAGTTTCAGGGGGCGCCTCTATGGCTACACCTTC. The full variable domain, completed using reference TRBV30 and TRBJ1-2, is SQTIHQWPATLVQPVGSPLSLECTVEGTSNPNLYWYRQAAGRGLQLLFYSVGIGQISSEVPQNLSASRPQDRQFILSSKKLLLSDSGFYLCAWSFRGRLYGYTFGSGTRLTVV.